The source of this T cell receptor (beta chain) is a study of low-dose radiotherapy and immunotherapy resistance in tumors. Study-level background: The treatment that patients received was intravenous nivolumab 240 mg every two weeks plus ipilimumab 1 mg/kg every six weeks. The 200 mg/m2 dose of intravenous cyclophosphamide was given every two weeks, one day before radiation and immunotherapy.

This clonotype was picked up many times. TRAV and TRBV primers primed cDNA for both TCRalpha and TCRbeta. Both a constant-region primer and a V-primer adapter served to amplify TCRs across roughly 21 PCR cycles. TCRdb analysed the reads with MiXCR anew, one entry per CDR3 protein. Of about 100,000 distinct CDR3 sequences in the sample, less than 25% were seen once. Germline V gene lookup returns CDR1 SGHNT and CDR2 YYREEE (reference sequence). The CDR3 has 14 residues. The ends were cut back, 3 bases at V and 2 bases at J, with 11 bases in the middle. Described time point: after trial treatment. Treatment given: LDRT plus nivolumab, ipilimumab, low-dose cyclophosphamide and aspirin (RACIN trial). The therapy administered to donors comprised nivolumab, ipilimumab, aspirin, low-dose cyclophosphamide and low-dose radiotherapy.

This specimen was PBMCs, taken after low-dose radiotherapy plus immunotherapy. The source of this sequence is a male donor with prostate cancer. The chain has TRBV5-4 and TRBJ1-1, with D possibly being TRBD1 (6 bases). The CDR3 loop reads CASSWRQVNTEAFF. The CDR3 bases are TGTGCCAGCAGCTGGAGACAGGTTAACACTGAAGCTTTCTTT.